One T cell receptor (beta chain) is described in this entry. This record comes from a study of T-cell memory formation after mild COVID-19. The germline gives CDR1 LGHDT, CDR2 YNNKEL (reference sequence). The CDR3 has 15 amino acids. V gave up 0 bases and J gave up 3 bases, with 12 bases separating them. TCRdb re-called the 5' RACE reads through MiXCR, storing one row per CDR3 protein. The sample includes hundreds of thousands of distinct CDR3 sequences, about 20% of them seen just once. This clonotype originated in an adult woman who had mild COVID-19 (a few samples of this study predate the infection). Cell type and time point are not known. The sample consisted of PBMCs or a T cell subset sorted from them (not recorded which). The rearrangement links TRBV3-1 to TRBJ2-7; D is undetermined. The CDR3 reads CASSQETAGIYEQYF. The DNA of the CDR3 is TGTGCCAGCAGCCAAGAAACCGCAGGTATCTACGAGCAGTACTTC.